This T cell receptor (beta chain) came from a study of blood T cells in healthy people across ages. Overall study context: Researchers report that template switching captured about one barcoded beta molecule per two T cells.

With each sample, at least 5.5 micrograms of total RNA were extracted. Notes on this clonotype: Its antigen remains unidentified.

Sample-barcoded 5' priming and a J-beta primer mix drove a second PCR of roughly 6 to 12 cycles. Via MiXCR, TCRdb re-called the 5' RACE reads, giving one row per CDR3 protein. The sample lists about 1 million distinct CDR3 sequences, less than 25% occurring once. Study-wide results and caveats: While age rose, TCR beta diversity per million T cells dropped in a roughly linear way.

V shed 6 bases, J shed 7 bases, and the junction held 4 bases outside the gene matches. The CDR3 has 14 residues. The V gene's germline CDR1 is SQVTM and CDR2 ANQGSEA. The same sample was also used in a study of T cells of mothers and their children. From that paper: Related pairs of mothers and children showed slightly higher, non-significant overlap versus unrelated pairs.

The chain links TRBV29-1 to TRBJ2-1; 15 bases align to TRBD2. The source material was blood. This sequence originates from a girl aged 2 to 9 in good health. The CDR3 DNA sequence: TGCAGCGTCTGGACTAGCGGGAGGGGTAATGAGCAGTTCTTC. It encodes CSVWTSGRGNEQFF.